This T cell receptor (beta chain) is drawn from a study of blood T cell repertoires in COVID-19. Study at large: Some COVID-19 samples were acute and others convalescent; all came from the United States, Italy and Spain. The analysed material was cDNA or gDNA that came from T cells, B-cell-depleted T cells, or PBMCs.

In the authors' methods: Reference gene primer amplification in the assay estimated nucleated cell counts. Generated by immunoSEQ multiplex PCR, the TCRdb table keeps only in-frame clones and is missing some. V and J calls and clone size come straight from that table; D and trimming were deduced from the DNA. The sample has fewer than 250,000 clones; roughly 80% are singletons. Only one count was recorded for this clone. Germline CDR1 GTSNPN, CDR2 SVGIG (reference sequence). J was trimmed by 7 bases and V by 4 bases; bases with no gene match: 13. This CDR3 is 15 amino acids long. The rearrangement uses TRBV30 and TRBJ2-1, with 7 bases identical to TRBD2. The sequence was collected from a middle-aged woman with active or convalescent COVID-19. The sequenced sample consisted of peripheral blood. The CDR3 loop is CAWTKAASGKNEQFF. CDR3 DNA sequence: TGTGCCTGGACTAAGGCGGCTAGCGGTAAAAATGAGCAGTTCTTC.